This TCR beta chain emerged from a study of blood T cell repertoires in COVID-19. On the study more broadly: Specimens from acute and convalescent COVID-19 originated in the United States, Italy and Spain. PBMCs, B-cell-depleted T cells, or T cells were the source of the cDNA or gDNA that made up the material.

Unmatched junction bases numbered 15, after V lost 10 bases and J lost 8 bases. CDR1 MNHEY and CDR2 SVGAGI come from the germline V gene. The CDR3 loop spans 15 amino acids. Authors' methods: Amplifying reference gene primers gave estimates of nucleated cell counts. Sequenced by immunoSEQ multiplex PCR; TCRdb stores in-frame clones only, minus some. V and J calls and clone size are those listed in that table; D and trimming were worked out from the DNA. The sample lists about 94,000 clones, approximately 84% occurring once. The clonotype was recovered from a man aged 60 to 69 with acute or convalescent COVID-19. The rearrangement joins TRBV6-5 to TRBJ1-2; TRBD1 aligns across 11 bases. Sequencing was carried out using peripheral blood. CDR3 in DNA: TGTGCCACCACAAGCTTCCGGGACAGGGGGGAAGGCTACACCTTC. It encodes CATTSFRDRGEGYTF.